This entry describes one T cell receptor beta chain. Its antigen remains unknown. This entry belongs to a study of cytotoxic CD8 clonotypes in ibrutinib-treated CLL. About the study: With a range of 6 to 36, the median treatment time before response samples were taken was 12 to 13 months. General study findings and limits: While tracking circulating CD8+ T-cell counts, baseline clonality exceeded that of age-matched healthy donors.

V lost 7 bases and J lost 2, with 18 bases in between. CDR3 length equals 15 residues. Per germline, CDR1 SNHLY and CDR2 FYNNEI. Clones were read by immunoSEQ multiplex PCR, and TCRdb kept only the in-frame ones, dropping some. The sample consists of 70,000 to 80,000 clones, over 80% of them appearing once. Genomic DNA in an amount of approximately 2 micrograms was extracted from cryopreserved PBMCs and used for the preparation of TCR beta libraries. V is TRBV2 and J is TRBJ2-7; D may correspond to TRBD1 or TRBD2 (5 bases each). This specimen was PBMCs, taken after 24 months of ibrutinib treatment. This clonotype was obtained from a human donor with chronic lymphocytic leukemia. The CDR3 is CASTDLGDGAYEQYF. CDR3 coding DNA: TGTGCCAGCACCGATCTGGGGGACGGGGCCTACGAGCAGTACTTC.